Listed below are T cell receptor beta chains from one sample, sequenced in a study of T cell clusters in autoimmune cytopenias. With the multiplex PCR reads reprocessed, TCRdb shows one record per CDR3 protein and no DNA. This sample lists under 9,000 distinct CDR3 sequences; its ten largest clones have 6%. Material: peripheral blood. Receptor source: a human donor with an autoimmune cytopenia or autoimmune hepatitis (not recorded which). Each CDR3 is given with its conserved first and last residue. Expanded clones are given a class, and other clones once, few, many or no size at all.

j_gene	v_gene	abundance	CDR3aa
TRBJ2-7	TRBV27	NA	CASKSGGGTYEQYF
TRBJ1-1	TRBV19	NA	CASRTQGFAEAFF
TRBJ2-2	TRBV27	medium-sized	CASSLGTAYTGELFF
TRBJ1-3	TRBV6-5	NA	CASSYSAGRDTIYF
TRBJ1-4	TRBV18	NA	CASSPTLYRDTGREKLFF
TRBJ1-4	TRBV19	NA	CASRRTQTNEKLFF
TRBJ1-2	TRBV6-6	medium-sized	CASTQGGRSYYGYTF
TRBJ1-1	TRBV11-2	NA	CASRAGMNTEAFF
TRBJ2-7	TRBV18	NA	CASSPQGTYEQYF
TRBJ2-6	TRBV19	NA	CASSKSSGANVLTF
TRBJ1-3	TRBV6-6	NA	CASRPPDGNTIYF
TRBJ2-1	TRBV12-3/TRBV12-4	medium-sized	CASQGQGNYNEQFF
TRBJ1-1	TRBV6-1	NA	CASTLQGTGMNTEAFF
TRBJ1-6	TRBV20-1	NA	CSAAAKGGSPLHF
TRBJ2-5	TRBV18	NA	CASSQGILGGPETQYF
TRBJ2-1	TRBV7-9	NA	CASSGLAGAYNEQFF
TRBJ1-4	TRBV15	medium-sized	CATSRGGTGSEKLFF
TRBJ2-2	TRBV5-5	NA	CASSRAGMSTGELFF
TRBJ2-7	TRBV7-2	NA	CASSPGREYYEQYF
TRBJ1-2	TRBV15	medium-sized	CATSTRTGNYGYTF
TRBJ2-2	TRBV5-1	NA	CASSLGASTGELFF
TRBJ2-7	TRBV5-6	NA	CASSFGRGVEQYF
TRBJ1-2	TRBV30	NA	CAWSPDRGYGYTF
TRBJ1-4	TRBV14	NA	CASSQGWGLNEKLFF
TRBJ2-3	TRBV30	medium-sized	CAWSRFTDTQYF
TRBJ2-2	TRBV6-5	medium-sized	CASSYVTSSTGELFF
TRBJ1-5	TRBV30	medium-sized	CAWSTQFNQPQHF
TRBJ1-2	TRBV5-1	NA	CASSLGAQDYGYTF
TRBJ1-4	TRBV12-3/TRBV12-4	medium-sized	CASSLGGQGPSNEKLFF
TRBJ1-2	TRBV18	NA	CASSPPQRSNCGYTF
TRBJ1-6	TRBV19	medium-sized	CASSAGTGVGNSPLHF
TRBJ1-2	TRBV12-3/TRBV12-4	NA	CASRGGPTENYGYTF
TRBJ1-2	TRBV15	medium-sized	CATSRDNDGYTF
TRBJ2-3	TRBV12-3/TRBV12-4	NA	CASLWQGTDTQYF
TRBJ1-5	TRBV12-3/TRBV12-4	NA	CASSHGQILNQPQHF
TRBJ2-7	TRBV6-5	medium-sized	CASTLTGAAYEQYF
TRBJ1-4	TRBV6-6	medium-sized	CASSRKGTDKLFF
TRBJ1-4	TRBV27	medium-sized	CASSPYPAGGLFF
TRBJ2-6	TRBV27	medium-sized	CASRGLQTGANVLTF
TRBJ2-7	TRBV7-6	medium-sized	CASSPRMDGTYEQYF
TRBJ1-2	TRBV7-2	NA	CASTRRGGALGYTF
TRBJ1-1	TRBV6-2/TRBV6-3	NA	CASSQDRGPRNTEAFF
TRBJ2-7	TRBV7-9	NA	CASSLVSRDHEQYF
TRBJ2-3	TRBV6-5	medium-sized	CASSRSTDTQYF
TRBJ2-2	TRBV7-2	NA	CASSPARGLVGTGELFF
TRBJ2-7	TRBV7-2	NA	CASSLGFGTGVSEQYF
TRBJ1-2	TRBV19	medium-sized	CASSRETGGDYGYTF
TRBJ2-7	TRBV6-1	NA	CASSERAEQYF
TRBJ1-4	TRBV5-1	NA	CASSSGRENEKLFF
TRBJ2-2	TRBV15	medium-sized	CATSRGVGGSNTGELFF
TRBJ1-4	TRBV19	medium-sized	CASSLQEKLFF
TRBJ1-1	TRBV30	NA	CAWSPDRGSTEAFF
TRBJ1-5	TRBV5-6	NA	CASSAAGQGVDQPQHF